The clone carrying this T cell receptor (beta chain) was detected only a few times. The antigen remains unidentified. This entry belongs to a study of response to subunit inactivated influenza vaccine. General study points: Authors suggested few new T cells are recruited by each seasonal influenza vaccination.

TCRdb passed the RT-PCR reads through MiXCR, listing each CDR3 protein once. Among more than 400,000 distinct CDR3 sequences listed, over 9.5% were seen once. This specimen consisted of PBMCs from blood, obtained roughly 45 days after vaccination. This receptor was identified in a man aged 45-65 years who received an inactivated influenza vaccine.

This CDR3 reads CASSISGGGLNEQFF. Written as DNA, the CDR3 is TGTGCCAGCAGCATTAGCGGGGGGGGCCTCAATGAGCAGTTCTTC. The chain carries TRBV7-6 and TRBJ2-1; TRBD2 matches at 11 bases. The germline gives CDR1 SGHVS, CDR2 FNYEAQ. After removal of 5 bases from V and 6 bases from J, the junction contained 6 bases not matched to a gene. CDR3 length: 15 amino acids.